This TCR beta chain appears in the sequencing data of a study of CD8 T cells in ankylosing spondylitis (TCRdb year 2017). For the study in its entirety: T cell receptor beta repertoires were profiled in healthy donors and ankylosing spondylitis patients so that disease-linked TCR variants could be found. In total, the full study cohort was made up of some 110 healthy donors and 25 or so ankylosing spondylitis patients. Peripheral blood samples were taken, and synovial fluid was additionally collected from ankylosing spondylitis patients.

Counted from cysteine to phenylalanine, this CDR3 has 16 amino acids. Only the CDR3 part of the read is kept: 48 bases, read in frame from the first base. V is pruned by 4 bases and J by 4 bases, leaving 4 bases of the junction without a gene match. The germline V gene sets CDR1 to SGHRS and CDR2 to YFSETQ. A note on this clonotype: What antigen it recognizes has not been identified. No base quality values were provided; no much bigger clone lies one nucleotide off.

Sequencer: Illumina HiSeq 2500. Quantitative 5'-RACE with molecular barcodes was used to prepare TCR beta libraries. In the authors' own workflow: To identify disease-linked TCR variants, a new computational method was used, one built on a probabilistic model of VDJ rearrangement. TCRdb trimmed public reads at Q25 via fastp, called clones via MiXCR and kept in-frame beta chains. Rows matching on CDR3 protein sequence are summarized as one entry with the most common DNA and genes. The authors' filters were not applied to this entry. A total of more than 300,000 distinct CDR3 sequences appear in this sample, around 10% of them only once. The top ten constitute roughly 9% of the sample. On the study overall, not on this receptor specifically: Blood from ankylosing spondylitis patients appeared to be characterized by a TCR beta motif composed of about 8 highly homologous amino acid variants. The disease-linked clones were reported as significantly enriched in matched synovial fluid samples from ankylosing spondylitis patients. Some TCR beta motif variants had previously been reported in synovial fluid and blood of reactive arthritis patients, which suggested common disease-initiation mechanisms. The disease-linked clones had a CD8+ phenotype and were found at relatively low frequencies in peripheral blood.

This receptor was obtained from a female donor with ankylosing spondylitis or in good health (not recorded which). Material: blood, either unsorted or a sorted T cell fraction (not recorded which). The chain is encoded by TRBV5-1 joined to TRBJ2-2; 13 bases in between match TRBD2. The DNA is TGCGCCAGCAGCACGGGACTAGCGGGGTTCACCGGGGAGCTGTTTTTT. It translates as CASSTGLAGFTGELFF.